This T cell receptor beta chain was recovered during a study of human T cells and chemical hapten exposure. Study-wide context: Per-sample TCR yield variability stemmed mainly from small pooled library volume differences.

The time point: patch test 1, 2 weeks after DPC sensitization. Indicated treatment: therapeutic diphenylcyclopropenone sensitization with weekly scalp DPC. In TCRdb, the RACE reads were re-called with MiXCR into one record per CDR3 protein. The sample includes 180,000 or so distinct CDR3 sequences, roughly 15% of them seen just once. From germline, CDR1 is DFQATT and CDR2 SNEGSKA (reference sequence). The CDR3 length is 10 residues. V lost 6 bases, J lost 8 bases, and 7 bases lay in between. This clonotype was obtained from a woman in her thirties with alopecia areata. Some clones in this sample may be carry-over from other donors' samples. The sequencing used whole blood, collected in connection with sensitization to the hapten diphenylcyclopropenone (DPC). The V gene is TRBV20-1, the J gene TRBJ1-4; D uncertain. The CDR3 loop is CSALKEKLFF. Here the CDR3 DNA reads TGCAGTGCCCTCAAGGAAAAACTGTTTTTT.